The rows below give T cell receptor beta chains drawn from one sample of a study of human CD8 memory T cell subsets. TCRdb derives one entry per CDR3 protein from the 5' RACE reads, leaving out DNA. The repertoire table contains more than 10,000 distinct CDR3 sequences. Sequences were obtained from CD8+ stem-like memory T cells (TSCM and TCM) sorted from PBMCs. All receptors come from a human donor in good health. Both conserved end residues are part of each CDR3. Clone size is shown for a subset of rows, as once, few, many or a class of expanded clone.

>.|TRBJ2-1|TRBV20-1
CSAHGLGSSYNEQFF
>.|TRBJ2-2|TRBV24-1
CATSDTGVNPNTGELFF
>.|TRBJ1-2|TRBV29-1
CSAGQGHGYTF
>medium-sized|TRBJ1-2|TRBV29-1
CSVPANYGYTF
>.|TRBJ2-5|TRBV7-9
CAGLEEGETQYF
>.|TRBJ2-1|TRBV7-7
CASSLTTGGAYNEQFF
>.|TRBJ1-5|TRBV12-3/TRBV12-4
CASRATGSNQPQHF
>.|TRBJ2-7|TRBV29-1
CSVGLREYYEQYF
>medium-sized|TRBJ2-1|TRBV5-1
CASSLGGYNEQFF
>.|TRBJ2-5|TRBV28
CASSPSYGETQYF
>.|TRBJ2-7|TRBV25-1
CASSESGLSYEQYF
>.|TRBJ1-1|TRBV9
CASSLGQGAYTEAFF
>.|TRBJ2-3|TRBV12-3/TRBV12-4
CASSLIGGTTDTQYF
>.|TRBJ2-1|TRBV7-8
CASSSRIRGEGYNEQFF
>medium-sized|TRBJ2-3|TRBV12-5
CASGLVPGSQYF
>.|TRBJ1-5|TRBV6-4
CASSEWTGQPQHF
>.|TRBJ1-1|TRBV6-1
CASSDGQGGILEAFF
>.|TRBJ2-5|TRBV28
CASSIQGQETQYF
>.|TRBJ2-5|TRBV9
CASSVSGGAGRETQYF
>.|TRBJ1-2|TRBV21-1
CASSRDRVDRELFGYTF
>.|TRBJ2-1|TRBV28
CASSPRQVVDEQFF
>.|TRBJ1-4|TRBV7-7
CASSYGPASDEKLFF
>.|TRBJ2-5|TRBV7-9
CASSSGLAGEGQETQYF
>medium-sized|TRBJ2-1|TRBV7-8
CASSDLGGTNNEQFF
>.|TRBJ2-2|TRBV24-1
CATSALEDRGIPGELFF
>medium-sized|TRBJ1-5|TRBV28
CASSFGTGLGNQPQHF
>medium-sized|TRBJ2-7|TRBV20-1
CSARDLDRGSYEQYF
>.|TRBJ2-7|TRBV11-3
CASSLGAGTEQYF
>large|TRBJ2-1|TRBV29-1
CSVDTQIPEQFF
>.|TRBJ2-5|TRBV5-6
CASSYRGLETQYF
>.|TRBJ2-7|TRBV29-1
CSMTSGRYEQYF
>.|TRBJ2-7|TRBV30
CAWSVLGTWSYEQYF
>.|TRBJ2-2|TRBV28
CASSSRSAGGELFF
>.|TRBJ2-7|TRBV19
CASSIDRGYEQYF
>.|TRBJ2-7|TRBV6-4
CASSDPIRTRVYEQYF
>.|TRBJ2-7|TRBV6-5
CASSPRQGTYEQYF
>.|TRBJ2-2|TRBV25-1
CASSDILAGELFF
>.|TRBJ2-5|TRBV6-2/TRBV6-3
CASSYMRAGQETQYF
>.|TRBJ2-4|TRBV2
CAYQRTRQNIQYF
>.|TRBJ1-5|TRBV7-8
CASSYLQGPSNQPQHF
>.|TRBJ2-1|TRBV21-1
CASTHRHYSYNEQFF
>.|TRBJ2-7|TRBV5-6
CASSLGGEGYEQYF
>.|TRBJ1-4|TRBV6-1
CASSEFRGFEKLFF
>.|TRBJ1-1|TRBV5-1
CASSYRGSGTEAFF
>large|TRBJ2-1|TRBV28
CASSLGLGSSNEQFF
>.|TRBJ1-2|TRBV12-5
CASGLTTPDRVVYGYTF
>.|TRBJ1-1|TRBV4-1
CASSLGTLGAEAFF
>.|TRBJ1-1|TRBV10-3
CAIDTGGQGDNEAFF